This T cell receptor (beta chain) is drawn from a study of shared clonotypes between healthy human individuals (dated by TCRdb to the early 2020s). General notes on the study: The cohort included a few men and a couple of women between 18 and 49 years of age. Different laboratories and diverse techniques were used to prepare libraries and sequence TCR repertoires, to increase sequencing depth and limit assay-specific biases. To estimate repertoire size and how much clonotype sharing occurs between individuals, the study deeply sequenced the blood TCR repertoires of five healthy adults. For each donor, CD4 naive and CD4 memory were each given three plates, CD8 naive was given two plates, and CD8 memory was given one plate. Between about 0.94 and 8.9 billion PBMCs per donor were obtained by leukapheresis. General findings and caveats noted by the study authors: Sampling was restricted to blood, and TCR repertoires in tissues likely differ from the TCR repertoires found in blood. Compared with non-shared clonotypes, the clonotypes found in all four sorted-subset donors had higher generation probabilities. Incomplete sequencing was indicated by rarefaction of sorted-subset datasets, despite the large sequencing depth. Estimated clonotype richness was generally larger for naive than for memory subsets. The small number of donors limited the genetic and exposure-history diversity represented. Across a handful of donors, approximately 5% of naive CD4, 3.5% of naive CD8, roughly 2.2% of memory CD4, and approximately 0.4% of memory CD8 clonotypes were shared. Based on pairwise subsampling, the degree of clonotype sharing among donors was expected to be affected by sequencing depth.

Using the deep immunoSEQ assay, TCR CDR3 regions were amplified from genomic DNA by multiplex PCR. For each cell subset, the extracted genomic DNA was distributed evenly across all wells of several immunoSEQ 96-well plates, and each plate served as one replicate. For sorted subsets, about 200 ng genomic DNA, equal to approximately 30,000 T cell genomes, was loaded into each replicate PCR. Purified libraries were quantified with a Qubit 3.0 fluorometer, sized on a Bioanalyzer 2100, and re-quantified with the KAPA Library Quantification kit. Every immunoSEQ 96-well plate was sequenced on a dedicated single-read 150-cycle Illumina NextSeq 550 flow cell. In the authors' own workflow: The immunoSEQ output contained only junctional sequences without quality scores, so filtering could not match that applied to full-length reads. To assign V/J genes and CDR3, sequences were annotated against IMGT germline references using PyIR, a Python wrapper for IgBLAST v1.9. Reads were filtered out if the reads had weak V/J assignments (E-value above 1e-6), no CDR3, stop codons, out-of-frame junctions, or ambiguous translated residues. V3J clonotypes were defined by identical inferred V gene, J gene, and CDR3 amino acid sequence. Percentage overlap between repertoires was calculated by dividing the number of shared unique clonotypes by the size of the smaller repertoire. Three approaches were used to assess repertoire richness: RTK rarefaction, the Chao1 estimator, and Recon v2.1 estimates of unobserved clonotypes. For all TCRbeta clonotypes obtained by the gDNA method from four donors, generation probabilities were computed with OLGA. Imported from immuneACCESS, the table was reduced by TCRdb to in-frame sequences with V and J called. These copies leave out some clones; in studies compared against another copy, an unresolved V gene accounts for under half, and the cause of the remainder is not known. V and J calls and clone size are given by that table; D and trimming were obtained from the DNA. For this sample there are over a million clones; around 76% appear just once. Of the sample, 1.4% is held by the ten largest clones.

The CDR3 contains 14 residues, cysteine and phenylalanine counted. Just CDR3 DNA is preserved here, 42 bases in frame from base 1. The germline V gene supplies CDR1 MNHEY and CDR2 SVGAGI. V and J are trimmed by 6 bases and 6 bases, and the gene matches miss 7 bases of the junction. Healthy HIV-negative adults with no recently reported acute infections or vaccinations were included as donors. All donors were Caucasian adults living in Nashville, Tennessee, USA. CD4+ T cells were enriched through magnetic negative selection, after which naive cells were positively selected on CD45RA and the remaining negative fraction served as the memory subset. After blood collection by leukapheresis, PBMCs were isolated using Ficoll-Histopaque density gradient centrifugation and then cryopreserved in the vapor phase of liquid nitrogen. Analytical flow cytometry was used to check the purity and quantity of each magnetically sorted T cell population. From each sorted fraction, genomic DNA was isolated and quantified by UV absorbance on a Nanodrop 2000c.

This clone was counted only a few times. Its cognate antigen has yet to be identified. Base qualities are missing; no much larger clone stands one base away. This clonotype was sampled from a man between 18 and 35 years old in good health. Sequenced: memory CD4+ T cells sorted from blood. The cell subset or site label corresponds to: CD45RA-negative fraction. Here the chain combines TRBV6-5 and TRBJ1-4; 7 of the junction bases match TRBD1. CDR3 reads: CASRENRGHEKLFF. The sequenced DNA is TGTGCCAGCAGGGAAAACAGGGGACATGAAAAACTGTTTTTT.